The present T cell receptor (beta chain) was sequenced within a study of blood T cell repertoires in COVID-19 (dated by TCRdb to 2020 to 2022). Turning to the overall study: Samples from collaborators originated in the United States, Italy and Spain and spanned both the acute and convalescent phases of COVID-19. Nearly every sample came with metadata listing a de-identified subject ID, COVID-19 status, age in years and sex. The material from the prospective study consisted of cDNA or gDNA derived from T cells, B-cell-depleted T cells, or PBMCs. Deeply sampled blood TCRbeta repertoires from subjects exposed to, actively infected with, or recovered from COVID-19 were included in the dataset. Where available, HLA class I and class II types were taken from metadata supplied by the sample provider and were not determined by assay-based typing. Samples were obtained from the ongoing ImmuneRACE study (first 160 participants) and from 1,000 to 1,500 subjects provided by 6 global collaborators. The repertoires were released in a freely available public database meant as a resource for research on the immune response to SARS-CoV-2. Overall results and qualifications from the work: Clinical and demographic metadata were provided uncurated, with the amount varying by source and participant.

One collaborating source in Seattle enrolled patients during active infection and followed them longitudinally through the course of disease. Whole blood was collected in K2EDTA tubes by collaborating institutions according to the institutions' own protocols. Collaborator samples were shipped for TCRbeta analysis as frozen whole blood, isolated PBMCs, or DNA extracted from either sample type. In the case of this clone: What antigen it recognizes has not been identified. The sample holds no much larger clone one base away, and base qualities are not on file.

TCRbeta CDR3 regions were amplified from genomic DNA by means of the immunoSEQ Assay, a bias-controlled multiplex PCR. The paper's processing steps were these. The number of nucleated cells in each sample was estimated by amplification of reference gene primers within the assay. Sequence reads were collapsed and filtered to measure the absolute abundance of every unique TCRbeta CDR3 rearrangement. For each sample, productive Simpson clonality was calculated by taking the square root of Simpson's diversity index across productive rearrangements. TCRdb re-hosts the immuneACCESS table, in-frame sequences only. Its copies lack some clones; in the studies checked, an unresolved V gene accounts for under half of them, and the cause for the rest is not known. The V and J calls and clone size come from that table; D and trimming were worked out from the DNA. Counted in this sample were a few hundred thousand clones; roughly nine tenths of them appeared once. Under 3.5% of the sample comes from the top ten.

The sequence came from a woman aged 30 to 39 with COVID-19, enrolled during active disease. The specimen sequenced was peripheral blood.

The CDR3 protein sequence reads: CASSLNFGTEAFF. The DNA sequence is given as TGTGCCAGCAGCCTTAACTTCGGCACTGAAGCTTTCTTT. The receptor chain draws on TRBV21-1 and TRBJ1-1. TRBV21-1 is annotated as a pseudogene. The CDR3 sequence holds 13 residues, the cysteine and phenylalanine included. Only the CDR3 DNA is retained, 39 bases long and in frame from the first base.